The 13 T cell receptor beta chains reported below all come from one sample, sequenced in a study of T cells in Graves' hyperthyroidism and ophthalmopathy. Amplified TCR beta CDR3 regions came from RNA transcripts. First-round RT-PCR with HTBI primers amplified the TCR CDR3 region. TCRdb independently ran MiXCR on the multiplex PCR reads; one entry per CDR3 protein. In the table there are 350,000 or so distinct CDR3 sequences, about 15% of which are singletons. What was sequenced was blood. Receptors originate from a woman aged 25 to 39 with Graves' hyperthyroidism that later progressed to Graves' ophthalmopathy.

This clonotype occurred many times. This sequence joins TRBV2 and TRBJ2-7; D unclear. This CDR3 is 14 amino acids long. V gave up 2 bases and J gave up 3 bases, with 11 bases separating them. CDR1 and CDR2 (germline): SNHLY, FYNNEI. The CDR3: CASSEQFADYEQYF. CDR3 sequence (DNA): TGTGCCAGCAGTGAACAGTTCGCGGACTACGAGCAGTACTTC.

The chain has TRBV7-2 and TRBJ2-7; D is uncertain. Germline V gene data show CDR1 as SGHTA and CDR2 as FQGNSA. The CDR3 loop spans 14 amino acids. The V end lost 1 base, the J end lost 7 bases, and 14 bases lay between the germline ends. The CDR3 DNA follows: TGTGCCAGCAGCTTAGGCGGTGGCAGTTGGGAGCAGTACTTC. Its protein product is CASSLGGGSWEQYF.

Ten or more counts support this clonotype. The gene calls are TRBV28 and TRBJ1-5, with D perhaps matching TRBD1 (5 bases). The CDR3 covers 16 residues. V lost 3 bases and J lost 3, with 15 bases in between. CDR1 MDHEN and CDR2 SYDVKM come from the germline V gene. The CDR3 coding sequence is TGTGCCAGCAGTTTCTTTCTCAAGGGGCTCAATCAGCCCCAGCATTTT. Its translation is CASSFFLKGLNQPQHF.

This rearrangement joins TRBV7-9 to TRBJ1-2; D is uncertain. Germline CDR1 SEHNR, CDR2 FQNEAQ (reference sequence). Deletions cut 1 base from V and 7 bases from J, with 16 bases between. The CDR3 contains 15 residues. CDR3 residues: CASSLGSSVQLGYTF. DNA for the CDR3: TGTGCCAGCAGCTTAGGTAGTTCCGTTCAACTTGGCTACACCTTC.

The rearrangement links TRBV5-1 to TRBJ1-2, with 8 bases fitting TRBD1. This CDR3 region has 17 residues. V was pared by 0 bases and J by 3 bases, with 10 bases of the junction left unmatched. The germline V gene encodes CDR1 SGHRS and CDR2 YFSETQ. The DNA of the CDR3 is TGCGCCAGCAGCTTGGGGCACAGGGGGTTTAGGCACTATGGCTACACCTTC. This encodes CASSLGHRGFRHYGYTF. Based on the CDR3 plus reference TRBV5-1 and TRBJ1-2, the full variable domain is KAGVTQTPRYLIKTRGQQVTLSCSPISGHRSVSWYQQTPGQGLQFLFEYFSETQRNKGNFPGRFSGRQFSNSRSEMNVSTLELGDSALYLCASSLGHRGFRHYGYTFGSGTRLTVV.

This sequence joins TRBV19 and TRBJ2-3, with 7 bases matching TRBD2. From germline, CDR1 is LNHDA and CDR2 SQIVND (reference sequence). The CDR3 has 15 amino acids. V lost 6 bases and J lost 0; bases outside the gene matches: 6. The DNA for the CDR3 is TGTGCCAGTAGCGCGGGGGTTACGAGCACAGATACGCAGTATTTT. Its translation is CASSAGVTSTDTQYF. The whole variable domain, filled in from reference TRBV19 and TRBJ2-3, reads DGGITQSPKYLFRKEGQNVTLSCEQNLNHDAMYWYRQDPGQGLRLIYYSQIVNDFQKGDIAEGYSVSREKKESFPLTVTSAQKNPTAFYLCASSAGVTSTDTQYFGPGTRLTVL.

Ten or more counts support this clonotype. The chain combines TRBV9 with TRBJ2-2; 8 nucleotides align to TRBD2. From germline, CDR1 is SGDLS and CDR2 YYNGEE. This CDR3 region has 17 residues. V was pared by 6 bases and J by 0 bases, with 10 bases of the junction left unmatched. CDR3 loop: CASTITREGTNTGELFF. CDR3 nucleotide sequence: TGTGCCAGCACCATAACACGGGAGGGAACGAACACCGGGGAGCTGTTTTTT.

About this clonotype itself: A much larger clone differs by one base, so this may be a read error. The CDR3 does not close with the conserved phenylalanine or tryptophan, likely indicating a read error. This rearrangement joins TRBV2 to TRBJ1-1; 9 positions agree with TRBD1. Germline V gene lookup returns CDR1 SNHLY and CDR2 FYNNEI. This CDR3 region has 13 residues. The ends lost 8 bases at V and 4 bases at J; junction bases unmatched: 5. The CDR3 nucleotides are TGTGCCAGCCGGACAGGGGATACCACTGAAGCTTTCCTT. Amino acids: CASRTGDTTEAFL.

This clonotype was detected many times. The chain uses TRBV2 and TRBJ1-1; 8 bases agree with TRBD1. CDR1 SNHLY and CDR2 FYNNEI come from the germline V gene. The junction had 8 bases not matched to a gene; V was cut back by 7 bases and J by 1 base. The CDR3 has 15 residues. The CDR3 reads CASITSGTGNTEAFF. CDR3 nucleotides: TGTGCCAGCATCACCTCCGGGACAGGGAACACTGAAGCTTTCTTT.

This clonotype was counted ten times or more. The chain uses TRBV20-1 and TRBJ2-7; D may be TRBD1 or TRBD2 (5 bases each). Germline CDR1 and CDR2: DFQATT and SNEGSKA (reference sequence). V shed 1 base and J shed 3 bases, with 7 bases lying between them. The CDR3 runs to 12 residues. The CDR3 protein is CSARGGNYEQYF. CDR3 coding DNA: TGCAGTGCTAGAGGGGGGAACTACGAGCAGTACTTC.

In its sample, this clonotype was seen many times. The J gene is TRBJ2-7, the V gene TRBV7-6; D may be TRBD1 (6 bases). Trimming took 6 bases from V and 5 from J, leaving 11 bases between them. The CDR3 runs 12 residues. The germline gives CDR1 SGHVS, CDR2 FNYEAQ. DNA for the CDR3: TGTGCCAGCAGTCAAACAGGGAACGAGCAGTACTTC. Its protein is CASSQTGNEQYF.

In this sample, this clonotype turned up many times. This rearrangement joins TRBV2 to TRBJ2-7, with 8 nucleotides matching TRBD2. CDR1 and CDR2 from the germline V gene are SNHLY and FYNNEI. The CDR3 has 16 residues. Unmatched junction bases numbered 8, after V lost 4 bases and J lost 0 bases. For the CDR3, the DNA is TGTGCCAGCAGTGTTAACCCGACTAGCGTCTCCTACGAGCAGTACTTC. This encodes CASSVNPTSVSYEQYF.

Here the CDR3 DNA reads TGCGCCAGCAGCCAAGAGGTACGAGTGGCTGGTCCCGAGCAGTACTTC. Amino acid sequence: CASSQEVRVAGPEQYF. The J gene is TRBJ2-7, the V gene TRBV4-1; D gene unclear. Germline V gives CDR1 MGHRA, CDR2 YSYEKL. The CDR3 extends over 16 amino acids. V was shortened by 0 bases and J by 6 bases, with 18 bases between the two germline ends.